This passage covers 20 T cell receptor beta chains from one sample sequenced in a study of Ad26.COV2.S vaccination and SARS-CoV-2 variants. Treatment described: 19 received Ad26.COV2.S at low or high dose, single or two shots; roughly five received placebo; per-sample allocation not given. All samples were drawn on day 63, counting from the first vaccine or placebo injection. The assay was immunoSEQ multiplex PCR, and TCRdb's table has in-frame clones only and misses some. This repertoire shows roughly 300,000 clones, 75% to 90% found once; its top ten account for around 11%. Specimen: peripheral blood, collected in a trial of Ad26.COV2.S vaccine versus placebo. All receptors come from a person aged 18-65 years who received the Ad26.COV2.S COVID-19 vaccine or a placebo.

The chain carries TRBV19 and TRBJ1-2; D remains ambiguous. Looked up from germline, CDR1 is LNHDA and CDR2 is SQIVND (reference sequence). The CDR3 covers 12 residues. Trimming took 9 bases from V and 8 from J, leaving 16 bases between them. The chain's CDR3 is CASRRWTGGYTF. CDR3 DNA: TGTGCCAGCAGACGGTGGACGGGAGGCTACACCTTC.

This clone was seen only a few times. This sequence joins TRBV4-2 and TRBJ2-7; D call uncertain. V dropped 0 bases and J dropped 5 bases, with 11 bases sitting between them. The CDR3 is 14 residues long. Germline CDR1 LGHNA, CDR2 YNFKEQ. CDR3 nucleotide sequence: TGTGCCAGCAGCCAAGACGCGTCCCGGGACGAGCAGTACTTC. It codes for CASSQDASRDEQYF.

This clone has a single count. The chain recombines TRBV18 with TRBJ2-5; 16 bases line up with TRBD2. The length of the CDR3 is 17 residues. V was clipped by 3 bases and J by 5 bases; unmatched bases: 6. Germline values: CDR1 KGHSH, CDR2 LQKENI. The CDR3 loop is CASSPGTSGRATETQYF. The DNA of the CDR3 is TGTGCCAGCTCACCGGGGACTAGCGGGAGGGCCACCGAGACCCAGTACTTC.

The chain joins TRBV7-2 to TRBJ2-1; 7 bases map to TRBD2. Germline V lookup: CDR1 SGHTA, CDR2 FQGNSA. The length of the CDR3 is 15 residues. The V gene end was trimmed by 3 bases and the J gene end by 0 bases; junction bases not matched to a gene: 2. This CDR3 reads CASSFGGSSYNEQFF. Written as DNA, the CDR3 is TGTGCCAGCAGCTTTGGCGGGAGCTCCTACAATGAGCAGTTCTTC.

The chain combines TRBV24-1 with TRBJ2-3; D is undetermined. CDR3 size: 17 residues. From germline, CDR1 is KGHDR and CDR2 SFDVKD. V gave up 4 bases and J gave up 5 bases, with 21 bases separating them. The CDR3 DNA follows: TGTGCCACCAGTGACACCGGACGGTTCGACGAACGAGATACGCAGTATTTT. Residues: CATSDTGRFDERDTQYF.

CDR3 residues: CASSIGLVYEQYF. CDR3 DNA sequence: TGTGCCAGTAGTATCGGACTAGTCTACGAGCAGTACTTC. The rearrangement joins TRBV19 to TRBJ2-7, with 7 nucleotides matching TRBD2. The ends lost 3 bases at V and 3 bases at J; junction bases unmatched: 2. The CDR3 length is 13 residues. Germline CDR1 LNHDA, CDR2 SQIVND (reference sequence). The full variable domain, its missing parts supplied by reference TRBV19 and TRBJ2-7, is DGGITQSPKYLFRKEGQNVTLSCEQNLNHDAMYWYRQDPGQGLRLIYYSQIVNDFQKGDIAEGYSVSREKKESFPLTVTSAQKNPTAFYLCASSIGLVYEQYFGPGTRLTVT.

This chain connects TRBV7-2 to TRBJ1-1, with 12 bases aligning to TRBD1. The CDR3 covers 17 residues. Looked up from germline, CDR1 is SGHTA and CDR2 is FQGNSA. V lost 5 bases, J lost 3 bases, and 10 bases stayed unmatched. The CDR3 region has the DNA TGTGCCAGCAGCCCCTCCGGGACAGGGGGCTTCGACACTGAAGCTTTCTTT. Protein product: CASSPSGTGGFDTEAFF.

The chain has TRBV5-5 and TRBJ1-2; 9 bases fit TRBD1. Germline V gene sequence: CDR1 SGHKS, CDR2 YYEKEE (reference sequence). CDR3 size: 15 residues. V shed 6 bases, J shed 3 bases, and the junction held 9 bases outside the gene matches. The DNA for the CDR3 is TGTGCCAGCATGACAGGGGGGACTGCATACTATGGCTACACCTTC. As protein: CASMTGGTAYYGYTF.

The chain combines TRBV4-3 with TRBJ1-2, with 7 positions matching TRBD1. This CDR3 has 16 amino acids. The trim removed 1 base at V and 4 bases at J, leaving 9 bases unmatched. CDR1 LGHNA and CDR2 YSLEER come from the germline V gene. As DNA, the CDR3 is TGCGCCAGCAGCCAAGGAGAGACAGGGAGTGGCTATGGCTACACCTTC. This encodes CASSQGETGSGYGYTF.

V and J are TRBV28 and TRBJ2-3, with 11 bases that match TRBD2. V shed 2 bases and J 5 bases; nucleotides not matched to a gene: 3. The CDR3 covers 15 residues. Germline CDR1 is MDHEN and CDR2 is SYDVKM. The CDR3 protein is CASSLLAGGVDTQYF. CDR3 DNA: TGTGCCAGCAGTTTACTAGCGGGGGGCGTAGATACGCAGTATTTT.

The chain employs TRBV7-8 and TRBJ2-3, with 15 nucleotides matching TRBD2. Looked up from germline, CDR1 is SGHVS and CDR2 is FQNEAQ. With 5 bases clipped from V and 3 bases from J, the junction kept 6 bases outside the gene matches. The CDR3 is made up of 17 amino acids. CDR3 nucleotides: TGTGCCAGCAGCCAAAGGACTAGCGGGGGGGCAACAGATACGCAGTATTTT. As protein: CASSQRTSGGATDTQYF.

The chain is built from TRBV28 and TRBJ2-5; 9 bases are shared with TRBD1. Germline V CDR1 and CDR2: MDHEN, SYDVKM. The CDR3 spans 14 residues. V lost 5 bases and J lost 3; bases outside the gene matches: 4. The CDR3 DNA follows: TGTGCCAGCAGTGCGGACAGGGGAAAAGAGACCCAGTACTTC. Translating gives CASSADRGKETQYF.

This chain uses TRBV6-5 with TRBJ1-1; D not certain. The CDR3 spans 14 residues. The V and J ends lost 5 bases and 0 bases respectively, with 10 bases between them. CDR1 is MNHEY and CDR2 is SVGAGI in the germline V gene. CDR3 nucleotides: TGTGCCAGCAGTCGGAACTTACTGAACACTGAAGCTTTCTTT. Translation: CASSRNLLNTEAFF.

The CDR3 DNA follows: TGTGCCACCAGTGATTTGAGGCGGACAGGGGCGGGCACCGGGGAGCTGTTTTTT. Encoded protein: CATSDLRRTGAGTGELFF. The gene calls are TRBV24-1 and TRBJ2-2; TRBD1 matches 9 bases. CDR3 length: 18 residues. Germline V gives CDR1 KGHDR, CDR2 SFDVKD. V shed 0 bases and J 4 bases; nucleotides not matched to a gene: 8.

This chain connects TRBV18 to TRBJ1-5, with 7 bases matching TRBD1. Germline V gene lookup returns CDR1 KGHSH and CDR2 LQKENI. The trim removed 6 bases at V and 15 bases at J, leaving 17 bases unmatched. The CDR3 spans 14 residues. The CDR3 loop is CASSRDREAPARHF. In nucleotides, the CDR3 is TGTGCCAGCTCTCGAGACAGGGAGGCCCCTGCGCGGCATTTT.

The V and J genes are TRBV25-1 and TRBJ1-4; a weak D match, TRBD1 (5 bases). The CDR3 has 16 amino acids. V shed 1 base and J shed 6 bases, with 15 bases lying between them. Germline V lookup: CDR1 MGHDK, CDR2 SYGVNS. The CDR3 coding sequence is TGTGCCAGCAGTGAATTTGGGGGAATGGGTGATGAAAAACTGTTTTTT. It translates to CASSEFGGMGDEKLFF.

The chain joins TRBV6-5 to TRBJ2-7; no firm D call. The germline V gene encodes CDR1 MNHEY and CDR2 SVGAGI. The CDR3 is 14 amino acids. Trimming cost V 6 bases and J 1 base, with 13 bases left between them. Written as DNA, the CDR3 is TGTGCCAGCAGGGGTACTGTAACTTCCTACGAGCAGTACTTC. As protein: CASRGTVTSYEQYF.

The chain recombines TRBV11-2 with TRBJ2-3; possible D gene TRBD2, 6 bases. CDR3 length: 16 amino acids. V dropped 5 bases and J dropped 2 bases, with 17 bases sitting between them. Per germline, CDR1 SGHAT and CDR2 FQNNGV. CDR3 nucleotides: TGTGCCAGCAGCACCAACGGGGGAGCCTACACAGATACGCAGTATTTT. Translating gives CASSTNGGAYTDTQYF. Complete variable domain (other parts from reference TRBV11-2 and TRBJ2-3): EAGVAQSPRYKIIEKRQSVAFWCNPISGHATLYWYQQILGQGPKLLIQFQNNGVVDDSQLPKDRFSAERLKGVDSTLKIQPAKLEDSAVYLCASSTNGGAYTDTQYFGPGTRLTVL.

A single count supports this clone. This chain links TRBV5-6 with TRBJ2-4, with D perhaps TRBD2 (6 bases). The V gene lost 6 bases and the J gene lost 10 bases, with 17 bases spanning the gap. The CDR3 spans 13 residues. Germline loops: CDR1 SGHDT, CDR2 YYEEEE. The CDR3 region has the DNA TGTGCCAGCACCCTTGTTCGGGAGCCAATTCAGTACTTC. Translated, it gives CASTLVREPIQYF.

This clone was recorded a few times. V gene TRBV12-3 or TRBV12-4 combines with J gene TRBJ1-2, with no clear D. V was clipped by 0 bases and J by 1 base, with 0 bases between them. The CDR3 spans 12 residues. The CDR3 coding sequence is TGTGCCAGCAGTTTAGCTAACTATGGCTACACCTTC. Protein sequence: CASSLANYGYTF.